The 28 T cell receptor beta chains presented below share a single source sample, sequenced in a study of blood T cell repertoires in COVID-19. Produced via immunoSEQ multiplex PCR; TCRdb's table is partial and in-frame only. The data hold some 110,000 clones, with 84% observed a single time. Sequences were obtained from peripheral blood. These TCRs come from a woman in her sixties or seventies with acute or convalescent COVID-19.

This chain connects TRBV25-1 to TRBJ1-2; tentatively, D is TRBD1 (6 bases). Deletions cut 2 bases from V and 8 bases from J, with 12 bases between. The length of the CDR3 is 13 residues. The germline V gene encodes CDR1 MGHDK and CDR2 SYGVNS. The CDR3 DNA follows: TGTGCCAGCAGTGAAGCCAGGGGCGGGGGCTACACCTTC. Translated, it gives CASSEARGGGYTF.

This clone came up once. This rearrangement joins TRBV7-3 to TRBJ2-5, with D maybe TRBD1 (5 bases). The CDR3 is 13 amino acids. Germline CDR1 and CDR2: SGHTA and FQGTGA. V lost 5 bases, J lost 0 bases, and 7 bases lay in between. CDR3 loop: CASSRGYQETQYF. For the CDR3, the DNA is TGTGCCAGCAGCAGGGGATACCAAGAGACCCAGTACTTC.

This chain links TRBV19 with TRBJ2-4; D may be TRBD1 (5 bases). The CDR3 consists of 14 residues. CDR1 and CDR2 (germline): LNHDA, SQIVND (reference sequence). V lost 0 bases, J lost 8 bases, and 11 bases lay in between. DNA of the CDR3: TGTGCCAGTAGTATAGATGCCAGGGCGGACATTCAGTACTTC. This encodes CASSIDARADIQYF.

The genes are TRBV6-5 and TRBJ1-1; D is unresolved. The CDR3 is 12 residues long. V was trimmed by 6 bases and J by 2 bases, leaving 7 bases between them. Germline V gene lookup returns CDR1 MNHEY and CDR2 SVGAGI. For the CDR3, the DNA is TGTGCCAGCAGATTCTTTAACACTGAAGCTTTCTTT. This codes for CASRFFNTEAFF.

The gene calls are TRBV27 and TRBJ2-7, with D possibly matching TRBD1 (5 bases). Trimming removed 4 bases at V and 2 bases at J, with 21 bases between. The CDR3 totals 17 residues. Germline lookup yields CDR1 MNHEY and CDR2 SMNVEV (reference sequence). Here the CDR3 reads CASSSTWGPDDPYEQYF. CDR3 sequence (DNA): TGTGCCAGCAGTTCTACATGGGGCCCCGACGACCCCTACGAGCAGTACTTC.

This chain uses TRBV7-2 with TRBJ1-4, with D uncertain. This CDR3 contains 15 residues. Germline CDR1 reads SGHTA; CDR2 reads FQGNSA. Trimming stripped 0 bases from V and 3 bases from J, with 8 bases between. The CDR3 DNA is TGTGCCAGCAGCTTAGCCGGGGTTGCTAATGAAAAACTGTTTTTT. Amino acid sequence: CASSLAGVANEKLFF.

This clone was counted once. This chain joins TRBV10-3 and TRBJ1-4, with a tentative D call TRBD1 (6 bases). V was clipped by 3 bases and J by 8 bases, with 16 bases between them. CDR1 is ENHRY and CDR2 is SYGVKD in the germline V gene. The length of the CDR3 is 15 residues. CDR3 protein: CAISDQWGGHEKLFF. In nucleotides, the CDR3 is TGTGCCATCAGTGACCAGTGGGGGGGCCACGAAAAACTGTTTTTT.

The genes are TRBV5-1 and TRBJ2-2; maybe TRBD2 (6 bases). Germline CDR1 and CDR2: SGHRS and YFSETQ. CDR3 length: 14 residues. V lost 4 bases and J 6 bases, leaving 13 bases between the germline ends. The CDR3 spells CASSPVREAGELFF. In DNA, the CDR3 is TGCGCCAGCAGCCCTGTCAGGGAGGCCGGGGAGCTGTTTTTT.

The CDR3 DNA reads as TGTGCCAGCAGCCCCCAAAATAATGAAAAACTGTTTTTT. Translated, it gives CASSPQNNEKLFF. V gene TRBV4-2 combines with J gene TRBJ1-4, with D unresolved. CDR1 is LGHNA, CDR2 YNFKEQ, per germline. The CDR3 contains 13 residues. The ends were cut back, 4 bases at V and 4 bases at J, with 7 bases in the middle.

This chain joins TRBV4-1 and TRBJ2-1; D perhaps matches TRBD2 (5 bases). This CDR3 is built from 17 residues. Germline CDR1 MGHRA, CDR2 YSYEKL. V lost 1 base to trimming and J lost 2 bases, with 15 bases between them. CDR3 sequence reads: CASSQVQLAAPYNEQFF. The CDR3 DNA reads TGCGCCAGCAGCCAAGTCCAGCTAGCTGCTCCCTACAATGAGCAGTTCTTC.

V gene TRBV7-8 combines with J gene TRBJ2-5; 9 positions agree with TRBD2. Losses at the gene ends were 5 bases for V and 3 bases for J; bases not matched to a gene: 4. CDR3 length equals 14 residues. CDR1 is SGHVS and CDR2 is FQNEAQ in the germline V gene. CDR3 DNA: TGTGCCAGCAGCCGGGGACTAGCAGAAGAGACCCAGTACTTC. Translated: CASSRGLAEETQYF.

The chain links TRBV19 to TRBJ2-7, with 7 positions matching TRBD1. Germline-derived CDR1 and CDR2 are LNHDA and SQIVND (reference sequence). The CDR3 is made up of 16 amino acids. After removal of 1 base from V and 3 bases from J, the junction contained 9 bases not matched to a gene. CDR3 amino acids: CASSIGGIQGSYEQYF. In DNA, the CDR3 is TGTGCCAGTAGTATAGGAGGTATACAGGGGAGCTACGAGCAGTACTTC.

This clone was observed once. The CDR3 sequence is CASSSTTGKNSPLHF. The CDR3 bases are TGTGCCAGCAGTTCTACGACAGGGAAGAATTCACCCCTCCACTTT. The chain joins TRBV6-6 to TRBJ1-6, with 7 bases that match TRBD1. There are 15 residues in the CDR3. Trimming took 4 bases from V and 7 from J; bases not matched to a gene: 7. Germline V gene data show CDR1 as MNHNY and CDR2 as SVGAGI (reference sequence).

CDR3 DNA: TGCAGCGTCGCCTGGGCCGCGAACACTGAAGCTTTCTTT. This encodes CSVAWAANTEAFF. The rearrangement joins TRBV29-1 to TRBJ1-1; D remains unclear. Germline CDR1 and CDR2: SQVTM and ANQGSEA. The CDR3 has 13 amino acids. V gave up 6 bases and J gave up 1 base, with 12 bases separating them.

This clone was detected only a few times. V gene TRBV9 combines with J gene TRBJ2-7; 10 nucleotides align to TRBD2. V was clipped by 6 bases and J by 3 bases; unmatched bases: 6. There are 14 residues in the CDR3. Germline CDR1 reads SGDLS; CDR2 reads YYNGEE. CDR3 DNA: TGTGCCAGCAATAGCGGGAGGCAAGACTACGAGCAGTACTTC. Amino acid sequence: CASNSGRQDYEQYF.

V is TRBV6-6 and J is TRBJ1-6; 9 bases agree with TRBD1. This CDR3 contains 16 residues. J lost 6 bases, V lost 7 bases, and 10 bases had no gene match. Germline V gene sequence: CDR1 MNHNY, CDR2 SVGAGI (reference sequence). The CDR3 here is CASTLLGQGFNSPLHF. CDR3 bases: TGTGCCAGCACCCTCCTGGGACAGGGATTTAATTCACCCCTCCACTTT.

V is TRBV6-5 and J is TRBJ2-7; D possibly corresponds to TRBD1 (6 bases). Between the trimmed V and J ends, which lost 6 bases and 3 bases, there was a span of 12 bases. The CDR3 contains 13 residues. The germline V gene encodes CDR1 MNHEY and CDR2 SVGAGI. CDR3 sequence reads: CASRPPGVYEQYF. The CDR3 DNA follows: TGTGCCAGCAGACCCCCAGGGGTCTACGAGCAGTACTTC.

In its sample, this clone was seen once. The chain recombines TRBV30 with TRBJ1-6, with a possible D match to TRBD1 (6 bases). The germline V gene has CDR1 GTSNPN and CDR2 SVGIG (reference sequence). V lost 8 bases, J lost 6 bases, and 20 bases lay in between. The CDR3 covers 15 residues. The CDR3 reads CATTPGQSLNSPLHF. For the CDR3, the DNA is TGTGCCACCACACCTGGACAGTCCCTTAATTCACCCCTCCACTTT.

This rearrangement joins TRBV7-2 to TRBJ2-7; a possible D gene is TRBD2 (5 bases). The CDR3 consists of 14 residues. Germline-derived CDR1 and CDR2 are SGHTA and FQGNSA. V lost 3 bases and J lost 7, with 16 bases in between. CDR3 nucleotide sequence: TGTGCCAGCAGCTTCGGGGTGCCCCCCTTGGAGCAGTACTTC. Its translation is CASSFGVPPLEQYF.

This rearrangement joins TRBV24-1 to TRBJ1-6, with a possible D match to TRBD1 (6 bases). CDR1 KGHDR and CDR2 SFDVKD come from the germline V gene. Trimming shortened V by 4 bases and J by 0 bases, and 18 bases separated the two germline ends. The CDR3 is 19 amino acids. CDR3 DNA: TGTGCCACCAGTGACTATTACTGGACAGCGAGCTCCTATAATTCACCCCTCCACTTT. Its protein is CATSDYYWTASSYNSPLHF.

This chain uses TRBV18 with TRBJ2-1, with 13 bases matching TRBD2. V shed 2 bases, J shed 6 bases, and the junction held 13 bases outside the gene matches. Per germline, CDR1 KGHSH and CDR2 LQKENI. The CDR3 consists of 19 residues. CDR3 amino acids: CASSPSTSGGAIIFNEQFF. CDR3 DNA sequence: TGTGCCAGCTCACCAAGTACTAGCGGGGGGGCCATTATATTCAATGAGCAGTTCTTC.

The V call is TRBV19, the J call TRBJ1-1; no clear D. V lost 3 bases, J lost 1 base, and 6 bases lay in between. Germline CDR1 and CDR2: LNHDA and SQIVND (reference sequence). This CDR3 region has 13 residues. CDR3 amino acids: CASSIYRNTEAFF. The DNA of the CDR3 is TGTGCCAGTAGTATCTACCGGAACACTGAAGCTTTCTTT.

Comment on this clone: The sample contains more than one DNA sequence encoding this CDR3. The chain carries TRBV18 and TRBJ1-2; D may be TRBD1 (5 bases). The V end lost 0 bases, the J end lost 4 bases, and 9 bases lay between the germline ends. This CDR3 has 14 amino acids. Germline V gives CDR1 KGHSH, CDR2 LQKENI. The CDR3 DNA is TGTGCCAGCTCACCACCGGGGGGTGGCTATGGCTACACCTTC. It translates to CASSPPGGGYGYTF.

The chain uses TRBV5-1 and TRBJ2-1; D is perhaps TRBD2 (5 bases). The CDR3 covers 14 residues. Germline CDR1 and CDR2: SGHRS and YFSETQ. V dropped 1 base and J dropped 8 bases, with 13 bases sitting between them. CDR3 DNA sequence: TGCGCCAGCAGCTTGTTTGCGAGTAGCGATGAGCAGTTCTTC. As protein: CASSLFASSDEQFF.

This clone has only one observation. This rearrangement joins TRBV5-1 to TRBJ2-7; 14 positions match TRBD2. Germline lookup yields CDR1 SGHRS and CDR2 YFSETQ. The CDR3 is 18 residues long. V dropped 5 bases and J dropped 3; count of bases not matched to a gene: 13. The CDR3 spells CASSPGLGLAGVVYEQYF. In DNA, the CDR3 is TGCGCCAGCAGTCCAGGGTTGGGACTAGCGGGAGTAGTCTACGAGCAGTACTTC.

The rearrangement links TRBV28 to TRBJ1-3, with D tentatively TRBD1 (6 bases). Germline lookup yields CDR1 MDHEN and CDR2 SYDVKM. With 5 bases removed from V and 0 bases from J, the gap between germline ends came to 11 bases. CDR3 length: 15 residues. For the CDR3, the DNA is TGTGCCAGCAGTCCCCCGACAGGCTCTGGAAACACCATATATTTT. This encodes CASSPPTGSGNTIYF.

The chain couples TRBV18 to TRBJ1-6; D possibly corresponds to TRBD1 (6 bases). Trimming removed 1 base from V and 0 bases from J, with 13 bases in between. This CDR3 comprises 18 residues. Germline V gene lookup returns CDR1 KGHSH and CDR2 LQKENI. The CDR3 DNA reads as TGTGCCAGCTCACCACAAGCGACAGGCAGCTCCTATAATTCACCCCTCCACTTT. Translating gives CASSPQATGSSYNSPLHF.

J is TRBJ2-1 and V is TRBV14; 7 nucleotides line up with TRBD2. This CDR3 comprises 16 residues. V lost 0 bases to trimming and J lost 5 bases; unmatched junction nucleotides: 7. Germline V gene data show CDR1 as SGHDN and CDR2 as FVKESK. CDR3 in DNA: TGTGCCAGCAGCCAAGAACGGGGGGTACCCCACAATGAGCAGTTCTTC. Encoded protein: CASSQERGVPHNEQFF.